These T cell receptor beta chains were read from a single sample in a study of T cell responses to AZD1222 COVID-19 vaccine. Generated by immunoSEQ multiplex PCR, the TCRdb table keeps only in-frame clones and is missing some. The sample consists of over 100,000 clones, roughly 90% of them appearing once. The sample here was peripheral blood, taken on day 0 of AZD1222 vaccination. The receptors derive from an adult in good health. Both conserved end residues are part of each CDR3. D genes are given only for firm matches. A clone size is listed for some rows: how often the clone was seen (once, few, many), or a class if it is expanded.

J gene: TRBJ2-7
clone size: NA
D gene: TRBD1
V gene: TRBV11-2
CDR3 DNA: TGTGCCAGCAGCGACGGACAGGGGGGGATCTACGAGCAGTACTTC
CDR3 protein: CASSDGQGGIYEQYF

J gene: TRBJ2-7
clone size: NA
D gene: NA
V gene: TRBV10-1
CDR3 DNA: TGCGCCAGCAGTGACAGGGTTGACTACGAGCAGTACTTC
CDR3 protein: CASSDRVDYEQYF

J gene: TRBJ2-7
clone size: NA
D gene: TRBD2
V gene: TRBV3-1/TRBV3-2
CDR3 DNA: TGTGCCAGCAGCCAAGTAGAACTTGGGACTAGCGGTCCCGCCGCCGGTTACGAGCAGTACTTC
CDR3 protein: CASSQVELGTSGPAAGYEQYF

J gene: TRBJ1-1
clone size: NA
D gene: NA
V gene: TRBV4-2
CDR3 DNA: TGTGCCAGCAGCCAATCCCTCAAGGTTGGAGCTTTCTTT
CDR3 protein: CASSQSLKVGAFF

J gene: TRBJ1-1
clone size: NA
D gene: NA
V gene: TRBV10-2
CDR3 DNA: TGCGCCAGCGGCATTCGAGGTGGTGCTTTCTTT
CDR3 protein: CASGIRGGAFF

J gene: TRBJ2-1
clone size: NA
D gene: TRBD2
V gene: TRBV27
CDR3 DNA: TGTGCCAGCAGTTTATTCGGCGGGAGCTCCTACAATGAGCAGTTCTTC
CDR3 protein: CASSLFGGSSYNEQFF

J gene: TRBJ2-5
clone size: NA
D gene: NA
V gene: TRBV28
CDR3 DNA: TGTGCCAGCAGTCCGTGGGCCCTTGGGGAGACCCAGTACTTC
CDR3 protein: CASSPWALGETQYF

J gene: TRBJ1-2
clone size: NA
D gene: NA
V gene: TRBV6-4
CDR3 DNA: TGTGCCAGCAGTGACGGTACAGGGCGAGGCGATCCCCGAAGTGGCTACACCTTC
CDR3 protein: CASSDGTGRGDPRSGYTF

J gene: TRBJ1-3
clone size: NA
D gene: NA
V gene: TRBV9
CDR3 DNA: TGTGCCAGCAGCGTAAATGCAGGGTTACCCTTTGGAAACACCATATATTTT
CDR3 protein: CASSVNAGLPFGNTIYF

J gene: TRBJ1-6
clone size: NA
D gene: NA
V gene: TRBV9
CDR3 DNA: TGTGCCAGCAGCTCGGGAGGACAACGCAATTCACCCCTCCACTTT
CDR3 protein: CASSSGGQRNSPLHF

J gene: TRBJ1-1
clone size: NA
D gene: NA
V gene: TRBV7-9
CDR3 DNA: TGTGCCAGCAGCCGGACGGCGAACACTGAAGCTTTCTTT
CDR3 protein: CASSRTANTEAFF

J gene: TRBJ2-7
clone size: NA
D gene: NA
V gene: TRBV7-3
CDR3 DNA: TGTGCCAGCAGCTTAAGCGGGACGGATACCTACGAGCAGTACTTC
CDR3 protein: CASSLSGTDTYEQYF

J gene: TRBJ1-5
clone size: NA
D gene: NA
V gene: TRBV7-2
CDR3 DNA: TGTGCCAGCAGCTTAGAGTGGGGGGATCAGCCCCAGCATTTT
CDR3 protein: CASSLEWGDQPQHF

J gene: TRBJ1-5
clone size: NA
D gene: NA
V gene: TRBV3-1/TRBV3-2
CDR3 DNA: TGTGCCAGCAGCCAAGTCAGTGGTCAGCCCCAGCATTTT
CDR3 protein: CASSQVSGQPQHF

J gene: TRBJ2-7
clone size: NA
D gene: TRBD1
V gene: TRBV7-3
CDR3 DNA: TGTGCCAGCAGCTTCGGACAGGGGCAGTCCTACGAGCAGTACTTC
CDR3 protein: CASSFGQGQSYEQYF

J gene: TRBJ1-4
clone size: NA
D gene: NA
V gene: TRBV28
CDR3 DNA: TGTGCCAGCAGTTCCCCAGGGAGCGCAACTAATGAAAAACTGTTTTTT
CDR3 protein: CASSSPGSATNEKLFF

J gene: TRBJ2-5
clone size: few
D gene: NA
V gene: TRBV2
CDR3 DNA: TGTGCCAGCAGTACACAGCAGTACCAAGAGACCCAGTACTTC
CDR3 protein: CASSTQQYQETQYF

J gene: TRBJ2-3
clone size: NA
D gene: NA
V gene: TRBV7-6
CDR3 DNA: TGTGCCAGCAGCCCTAGCTCTAGCCCCCCGCGGTATTTT
CDR3 protein: CASSPSSSPPRYF